A selection of T cell receptor beta chains follows, all from one sample in a study of technical replicates of blood from a handful of donors. Assay: immunoSEQ multiplex PCR; the TCRdb copy retains only in-frame clones and omits some. The sample holds approximately 89,000 clones, about 94% seen once. Specimen: T cells isolated from PBMCs. The receptors originated from a human donor in good health. Each CDR3 is given with its conserved first and last residue. The D gene is left open where the match is weak. Rows give clone size only sometimes, using once, few, many, or a class for an expanded clone.

>-|-|TRBV18|TRBJ1-1
CASGASVNTEAFF
TGTGCCAGCGGGGCGTCGGTAAACACTGAAGCTTTCTTT
>-|-|TRBV11-2|TRBJ2-3
CASSLGAGSDTQYF
TGTGCCAGCAGCTTAGGGGCGGGGTCCGATACGCAGTATTTT
>TRBD1|-|TRBV6-1|TRBJ2-7
CASSTGQGVGYEQYF
TGTGCCAGCAGCACCGGACAGGGTGTGGGGTACGAGCAGTACTTC
>TRBD1|-|TRBV28|TRBJ1-5
CASSYYGQGDSQPQHF
TGTGCCAGCAGTTACTACGGACAGGGAGATAGTCAGCCCCAGCATTTT
>-|-|TRBV2|TRBJ2-5
CASSVVGGGSETQYF
TGTGCCAGCAGTGTAGTTGGAGGGGGCTCGGAGACCCAGTACTTC
>-|-|TRBV5-1|TRBJ2-1
CASSLGTGEYNEQFF
TGCGCCAGCAGCTTGGGAACAGGCGAGTACAATGAGCAGTTCTTC
>-|-|TRBV10-3|TRBJ1-2
CAISESGQRYGYTF
TGTGCCATCAGTGAGTCAGGACAGCGCTATGGCTACACCTTC
>-|once|TRBV5-1|TRBJ1-1
CASSSGPWAGVEGDTEAFF
TGCGCCAGCAGCTCTGGCCCCTGGGCAGGGGTTGAGGGGGACACTGAAGCTTTCTTT
>-|-|TRBV30|TRBJ1-5
CAWSVRPGTQHF
TGTGCCTGGAGTGTCCGTCCAGGAACCCAGCATTTT
>TRBD1|few|TRBV19|TRBJ1-1
CASWTGSEAFF
TGTGCCAGTTGGACAGGGAGTGAAGCTTTCTTT
>TRBD2|-|TRBV14|TRBJ2-1
CASSQDVHSGSSYNEQFF
TGTGCCAGCAGCCAAGATGTCCATAGCGGGTCTTCCTACAATGAGCAGTTCTTC
>-|-|TRBV7-2|TRBJ1-2
CASSLGRDYGYTF
TGTGCCAGCAGCTTAGGACGGGACTATGGCTACACCTTC
>-|-|TRBV6-1|TRBJ1-1
CASSSGQNTEAFF
TGTGCCAGCAGCTCGGGACAGAACACTGAAGCTTTCTTT
>-|-|TRBV6-1|TRBJ1-4
CASKELATNEKLFF
TGTGCCAGCAAGGAGCTCGCAACTAATGAAAAACTGTTTTTT
>-|-|TRBV9|TRBJ1-5
CASSVGGDDQPQHF
TGTGCCAGCAGCGTAGGGGGGGACGATCAGCCCCAGCATTTT
>-|-|TRBV5-5|TRBJ1-1
CASAGIIEAFF
TGTGCCAGCGCAGGGATCATCGAAGCTTTCTTT